Below are 27 T cell receptor beta chains sequenced from a single sample in a study of T cell changes during pregnancy in multiple sclerosis. The table came from immunoSEQ multiplex PCR; TCRdb's copy has only in-frame clones and leaves some out. Here the sample spans about 41,000 clones, roughly 90% being singletons. The source material was CD8+ T cells from peripheral blood mononuclear cells, sampled in the third trimester of pregnancy. The receptors derive from a female donor with multiple sclerosis, enrolled in a pregnancy study.

J is TRBJ2-5 and V is TRBV6-5; 9 nucleotides align to TRBD1. There are 16 residues in the CDR3. Looked up from germline, CDR1 is MNHEY and CDR2 is SVGAGI. Germline trimming cut 4 bases from V and 1 base from J; bases unmatched to any gene: 7. CDR3 coding DNA: TGTGCCAGCAGTTTAACAGGGGGCGCGGGCCAAGAGACCCAGTACTTC. It translates to CASSLTGGAGQETQYF.

The chain is built from TRBV4-3 and TRBJ2-7, with TRBD1 as a possible D gene (5 bases). V lost 1 base and J 0 bases, leaving 13 bases between the germline ends. Germline values: CDR1 LGHNA, CDR2 YSLEER. The CDR3 is 16 amino acids. CDR3 loop: CASSQAPTDSSYEQYF. Written as DNA, the CDR3 is TGCGCCAGCAGCCAAGCACCCACTGACAGCTCCTACGAGCAGTACTTC.

The CDR3 DNA sequence: TGTGCCAGCATGAGGGTGGGCTACGAGCAGTACTTC. As protein: CASMRVGYEQYF. This chain links TRBV27 with TRBJ2-7, with D possibly being TRBD2 (5 bases). Trimming removed 7 bases at V and 3 bases at J, with 10 bases between. Germline V gives CDR1 MNHEY, CDR2 SMNVEV (reference sequence). This CDR3 has 12 amino acids.

The chain employs TRBV27 and TRBJ2-3; 13 nucleotides align to TRBD2. CDR1 is MNHEY and CDR2 is SMNVEV in the germline V gene (reference sequence). CDR3 length equals 15 residues. J gave up 9 bases and V 6 bases, and 9 bases lay outside the gene matches. The CDR3: CASSSPGTSGMTQYF. CDR3 DNA sequence: TGTGCCAGCAGCTCTCCCGGGACTAGCGGGATGACGCAGTATTTT.

The chain is built from TRBV7-2 and TRBJ2-3; TRBD2 agrees at 10 bases. CDR1 is SGHTA and CDR2 is FQGNSA in the germline V gene. Trimming took 5 bases from V and 6 from J; bases not matched to a gene: 5. CDR3 length equals 14 residues. CDR3 DNA sequence: TGTGCCAGCAGCGAGCGGGGGGGCCGGGATACGCAGTATTTT. Translation gives CASSERGGRDTQYF.

V usage is TRBV6-5 and J usage is TRBJ2-1; 7 bases are shared with TRBD2. The CDR3 is 13 residues long. V shed 0 bases, J shed 9 bases, and the junction held 2 bases outside the gene matches. Germline V lookup: CDR1 MNHEY, CDR2 SVGAGI. CDR3 sequence reads: CASSYSLAGEQFF. CDR3 nucleotides: TGTGCCAGCAGTTACTCGTTAGCGGGTGAGCAGTTCTTC.

V is TRBV5-4 and J is TRBJ2-2, with 9 nucleotides matching TRBD1. There are 17 residues in the CDR3. Trimming took 3 bases from V and 3 from J; bases not matched to a gene: 9. The germline V gene has CDR1 SGHNT and CDR2 YYREEE (reference sequence). CDR3 loop: CASSSGTGGVDTGELFF. For the CDR3, the DNA is TGTGCCAGCAGCTCTGGAACAGGGGGCGTGGACACCGGGGAGCTGTTTTTT.

This clone showed up just once. This chain joins TRBV14 and TRBJ2-1; the match to TRBD2 covers 8 bases. CDR3 length: 17 residues. The germline V gene encodes CDR1 SGHDN and CDR2 FVKESK. V dropped 0 bases and J dropped 3; count of bases not matched to a gene: 7. CDR3 residues: CASSQDLGGGNYNEQFF. The CDR3 region has the DNA TGTGCCAGCAGCCAAGATCTAGGCGGGGGGAACTACAATGAGCAGTTCTTC.

V is TRBV28 and J is TRBJ1-5; D call uncertain. V was cut by 3 bases and J by 5 bases, with 8 bases left in between. Germline V lookup: CDR1 MDHEN, CDR2 SYDVKM. The CDR3 has 13 amino acids. For the CDR3, the DNA is TGTGCCAGCAGTTTCGCGTCTTATCAGCCCCAGCATTTT. As protein: CASSFASYQPQHF. The full variable domain, in which reference TRBV28 and TRBJ1-5 provide the parts outside the CDR3, is DVKVTQSSRYLVKRTGEKVFLECVQDMDHENMFWYRQDPGLGLRLIYFSYDVKMKEKGDIPEGYSVSREKKERFSLILESASTNQTSMYLCASSFASYQPQHFGDGTRLSIL.

This clone has a single count. The chain uses TRBV11-2 and TRBJ1-2; a weak D match, TRBD1 (6 bases). The CDR3 is 16 amino acids. Trimming pared 1 base from V and 6 bases from J, leaving 18 bases between. CDR1 and CDR2 (germline): SGHAT, FQNNGV. As DNA, the CDR3 is TGTGCCAGCAGCTTAGTAGGCTCAGGGGATAAGGATGGCTACACCTTC. Translated: CASSLVGSGDKDGYTF.

The chain carries TRBV10-3 and TRBJ1-2; 7 positions agree with TRBD1. Germline V gene lookup returns CDR1 ENHRY and CDR2 SYGVKD. This CDR3 has 16 residues. Trimming removed 4 bases from V and 4 bases from J; junction bases left unmatched: 12. The CDR3 sequence is CAISAAGTDYLYGYTF. CDR3 bases: TGTGCCATCAGTGCCGCCGGGACAGATTACCTCTATGGCTACACCTTC.

The V gene is TRBV6-5, the J gene TRBJ2-7; 7 bases map to TRBD1. CDR3 length: 16 amino acids. The junction had 13 bases not matched to a gene; V was cut back by 4 bases and J by 4 bases. The germline CDR1 and CDR2 sequences are MNHEY and SVGAGI. As DNA, the CDR3 is TGTGCCAGCAGTTCACCCCGGGACAGTCCCCCATACGAGCAGTACTTC. This codes for CASSSPRDSPPYEQYF.

The chain uses TRBV5-8 and TRBJ2-1, with 7 positions matching TRBD1. The CDR3 has 12 residues. Germline assignment: CDR1 SGHTS and CDR2 YDEGEE. V shed 4 bases and J 8 bases; nucleotides not matched to a gene: 3. CDR3: CASSRQGHEQFF. The DNA for the CDR3 is TGTGCCAGCAGCCGACAGGGTCATGAGCAGTTCTTC.

The chain joins TRBV25-1 to TRBJ1-5, with 11 positions matching TRBD1. Trimming removed 3 bases from V and 1 base from J; junction bases left unmatched: 2. The CDR3 is 16 residues long. Germline values: CDR1 MGHDK, CDR2 SYGVNS. CDR3 nucleotides: TGTGCCAGCAGTGAGGGACAGGGGGACAGCAATCAGCCCCAGCATTTT. Residues: CASSEGQGDSNQPQHF.

V and J are TRBV13 and TRBJ2-3; the D is unclear. The CDR3 consists of 14 residues. V was clipped by 4 bases and J by 4 bases, with 12 bases between them. Per germline, CDR1 PRHDT and CDR2 FYEKMQ (reference sequence). The DNA of the CDR3 is TGTGCCAGCAGCTCTAGTATGTCCCCAGATACGCAGTATTTT. It encodes CASSSSMSPDTQYF. Full variable domain (rest looked up from reference TRBV13 and TRBJ2-3): AAGVIQSPRHLIKEKRETATLKCYPIPRHDTVYWYQQGPGQDPQFLISFYEKMQSDKGSIPDRFSAQQFSDYHSELNMSSLELGDSALYFCASSSSMSPDTQYFGPGTRLTVL.

The J gene is TRBJ2-5, the V gene TRBV7-3; 11 bases are shared with TRBD2. With 2 bases clipped from V and 10 bases from J, the junction kept 3 bases outside the gene matches. This CDR3 region has 13 residues. Germline V CDR1 and CDR2: SGHTA, FQGTGA. CDR3 in amino acids: CASSLELAGDQYF. The CDR3 nucleotides are TGTGCCAGCAGCTTAGAACTAGCGGGAGACCAGTACTTC.

With regard to this clone: One end of the junction fails to match germline, which may point to a read error. The rearrangement joins TRBV5-5 to TRBJ2-7; 8 nucleotides match TRBD1. Germline V CDR1 and CDR2: SGHKS, YYEKEE (reference sequence). The CDR3 loop spans 16 amino acids. Written as DNA, the CDR3 is TGCGCCAGCAGCCAAGATGAGGGGACAGGAGGATACGAGCAGTACTTC. It encodes CASSQDEGTGGYEQYF.

The chain uses TRBV6-5 and TRBJ1-1; D is undetermined. The V gene's germline CDR1 is MNHEY and CDR2 SVGAGI. V was trimmed by 5 bases and J by 0 bases, leaving 13 bases between them. The length of the CDR3 is 15 residues. CDR3 amino acids: CASSIRIDMNTEAFF. In DNA, the CDR3 is TGTGCCAGCAGTATCAGAATAGACATGAACACTGAAGCTTTCTTT.

The chain combines TRBV7-3 with TRBJ2-2; TRBD2 matches at 10 bases. There are 15 residues in the CDR3. V lost 2 bases, J lost 4 bases, and 1 base stayed unmatched. Germline CDR1 SGHTA, CDR2 FQGTGA. CDR3 nucleotide sequence: TGTGCCAGCAGCTTAGTAGCGGGGGGCACCGGGGAGCTGTTTTTT. As protein: CASSLVAGGTGELFF.

This chain joins TRBV23-1 and TRBJ2-7; 7 bases line up with TRBD2. TRBV23-1 belongs to the ORF category, with a function that is uncertain. The junction had 9 bases not matched to a gene; V was cut back by 4 bases and J by 3 bases. The CDR3 consists of 15 residues. CDR3 sequence (DNA): TGCGCCAGCAGTCCCAATAGCGGGTGGCGCTACGAGCAGTACTTC. Translating it yields CASSPNSGWRYEQYF.

V and J are TRBV11-2 and TRBJ2-3; weak D call: TRBD1 (6 bases). Per germline, CDR1 SGHAT and CDR2 FQNNGV. The V gene lost 5 bases and the J gene lost 6 bases, with 21 bases spanning the gap. The CDR3 spans 16 residues. For the CDR3, the DNA is TGTGCCAGCAGCCAGCCCCGGGACATTTTTACGGATACGCAGTATTTT. It is translated as CASSQPRDIFTDTQYF.

This clone appeared once. This rearrangement joins TRBV21-1 to TRBJ1-5; the tabulated D call, TRBD1, remains unverified against the DNA. TRBV21-1 is annotated as a pseudogene. CDR3 length equals 16 residues. The CDR3, as DNA: TGTGCCAGCAGCCGAACCTACAGGGTACGCAATCAGCCCCAGCATTTT. It translates to CASSRTYRVRNQPQHF.

The rearrangement uses TRBV2 and TRBJ2-1; TRBD2 matches 7 bases. Germline loops: CDR1 SNHLY, CDR2 FYNNEI. The V segment lost 9 bases and the J segment 9 bases; nucleotides outside the gene matches: 17. The length of the CDR3 is 15 residues. CDR3 nucleotides: TGTGCCAGTCTAAACCGGGGGGAGGGGCCAGGTGAGCAGTTCTTC. As protein: CASLNRGEGPGEQFF.

The chain combines TRBV7-9 with TRBJ2-5; 10 nucleotides line up with TRBD1. Losses at the gene ends were 3 bases for V and 2 bases for J; bases not matched to a gene: 12. The CDR3 has 18 amino acids. Germline lookup yields CDR1 SEHNR and CDR2 FQNEAQ (reference sequence). This CDR3 is CASSFLVGTGDLQETQYF. CDR3 nucleotide sequence: TGTGCCAGCAGCTTCCTTGTGGGGACAGGGGACTTACAAGAGACCCAGTACTTC.

The rearrangement uses TRBV27 and TRBJ2-7, with TRBD1 as a possible D gene (5 bases). The germline CDR1 and CDR2 sequences are MNHEY and SMNVEV (reference sequence). Trimming took off 0 bases at V and 3 bases at J, with 12 bases between the two ends. This CDR3 spans 15 amino acids. CDR3 bases: TGTGCCAGCAGTTTATCGAAAGGGGCACTCTACGAGCAGTACTTC. It translates to CASSLSKGALYEQYF.

The V call is TRBV10-3, the J call TRBJ2-1; 7 positions agree with TRBD1. The ends lost 6 bases at V and 0 bases at J; junction bases unmatched: 11. The CDR3 has 17 amino acids. Germline lookup yields CDR1 ENHRY and CDR2 SYGVKD. Here the CDR3 reads CAIRQTGLTSSYNEQFF. In DNA form, the CDR3 reads TGTGCCATCAGACAGACAGGGCTGACCAGCTCCTACAATGAGCAGTTCTTC.

The chain is built from TRBV19 and TRBJ1-1, with 7 bases that match TRBD1. Losses at the gene ends were 5 bases for V and 3 bases for J; bases not matched to a gene: 18. From germline, CDR1 is LNHDA and CDR2 SQIVND (reference sequence). The CDR3 consists of 18 residues. CDR3 region: CASSFSYRQGPLDTEAFF. The CDR3 DNA reads as TGTGCCAGTAGTTTCTCTTACCGACAGGGACCCTTGGACACTGAAGCTTTCTTT.